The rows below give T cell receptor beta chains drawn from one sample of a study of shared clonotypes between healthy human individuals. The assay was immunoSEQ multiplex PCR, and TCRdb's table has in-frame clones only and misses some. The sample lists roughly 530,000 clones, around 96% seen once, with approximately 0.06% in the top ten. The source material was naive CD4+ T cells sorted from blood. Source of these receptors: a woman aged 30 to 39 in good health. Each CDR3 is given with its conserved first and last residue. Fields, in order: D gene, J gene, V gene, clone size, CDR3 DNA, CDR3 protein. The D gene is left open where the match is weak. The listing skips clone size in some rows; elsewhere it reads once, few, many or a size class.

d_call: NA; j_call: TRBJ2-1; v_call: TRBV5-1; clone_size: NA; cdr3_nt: TGCGCCAGCAGCTTGGCTGGCAATGAGCAGTTCTTC; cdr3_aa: CASSLAGNEQFF
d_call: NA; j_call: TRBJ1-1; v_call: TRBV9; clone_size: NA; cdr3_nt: TGTGCCAGCACCCAGGGACACTCGAACACTGAAGCTTTCTTT; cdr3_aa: CASTQGHSNTEAFF
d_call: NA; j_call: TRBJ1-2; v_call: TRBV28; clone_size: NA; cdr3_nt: TGTGCCAGCAGTCAAGGACAGAACTATGGCTACACCTTC; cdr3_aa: CASSQGQNYGYTF
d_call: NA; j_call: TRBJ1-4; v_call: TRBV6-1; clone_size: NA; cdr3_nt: TGTGCCAGCAGTGAAACCTCGGCGCAGGAGGAAAAACTGTTTTTT; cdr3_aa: CASSETSAQEEKLFF
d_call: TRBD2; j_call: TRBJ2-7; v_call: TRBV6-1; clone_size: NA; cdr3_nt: TGTGCCAGCCGTCCTTCCGGCGGGAGGGCAGGGGAGCAGTACTTC; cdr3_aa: CASRPSGGRAGEQYF
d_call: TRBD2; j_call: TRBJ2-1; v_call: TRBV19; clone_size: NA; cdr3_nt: TGTGCCAGTAAGGAAGTAGCGGGAGGGACGGAGCAGTTCTTC; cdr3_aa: CASKEVAGGTEQFF
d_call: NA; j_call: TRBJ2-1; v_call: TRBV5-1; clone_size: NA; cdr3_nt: TGCGCCAGCAGCTTGGGCCCCCCGGCTGAGCAGTTCTTC; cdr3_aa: CASSLGPPAEQFF
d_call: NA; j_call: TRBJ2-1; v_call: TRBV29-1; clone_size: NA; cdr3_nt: TGCAGCGTTGATGTGACGGGCCGGGCTGAGCAGTTCTTC; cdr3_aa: CSVDVTGRAEQFF
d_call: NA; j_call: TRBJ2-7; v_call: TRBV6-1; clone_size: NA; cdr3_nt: TGTGCCAGCAAAAACTACGAGCAGTACTTC; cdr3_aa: CASKNYEQYF
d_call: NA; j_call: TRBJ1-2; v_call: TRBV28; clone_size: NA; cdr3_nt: TGTGCCAGCAGGGAAAGAGGGGTCTATGGCTACACCTTC; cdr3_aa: CASRERGVYGYTF
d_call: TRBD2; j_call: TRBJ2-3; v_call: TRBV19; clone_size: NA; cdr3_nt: TGTGCCAGTAGTCCCCCAGGACTAGCTGTCGCAGATACGCAGTATTTT; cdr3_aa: CASSPPGLAVADTQYF
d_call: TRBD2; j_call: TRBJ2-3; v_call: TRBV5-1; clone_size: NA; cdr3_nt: TGCGCCAGCAGCTGGACTAGCGGGGTCCCTACGCAGTATTTT; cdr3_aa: CASSWTSGVPTQYF
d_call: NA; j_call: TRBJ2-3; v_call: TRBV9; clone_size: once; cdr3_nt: TGTGCCAGCAGCTTAACAGGGGGGGGCACAGATACGCAGTATTTT; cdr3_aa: CASSLTGGGTDTQYF
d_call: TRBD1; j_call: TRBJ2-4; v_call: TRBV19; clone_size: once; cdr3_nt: TGTGCCAGCAAGGGGGGACAGGGACCCAAAAACATTCAGTACTTC; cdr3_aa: CASKGGQGPKNIQYF
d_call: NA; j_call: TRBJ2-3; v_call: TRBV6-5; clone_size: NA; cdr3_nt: TGTGCCAGCAGTTCCCCCTGGAGAGATACGCAGTATTTT; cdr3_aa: CASSSPWRDTQYF
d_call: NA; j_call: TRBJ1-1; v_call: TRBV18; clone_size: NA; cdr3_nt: TGTGCCAGCTCACCCGACATGAACACTGAAGCTTTCTTT; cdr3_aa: CASSPDMNTEAFF
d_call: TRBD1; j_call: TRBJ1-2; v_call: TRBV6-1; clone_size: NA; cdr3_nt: TGTGCCAGCAGTGAAGCCCGGGGACAGCACTATGGCTACACCTTC; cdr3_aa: CASSEARGQHYGYTF
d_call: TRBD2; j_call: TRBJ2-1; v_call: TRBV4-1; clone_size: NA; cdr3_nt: TGCGCCAGCAGCCGTTCGGGACTAGCGGGAGAACGGTCCTACAATGAGCAGTTCTTC; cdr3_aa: CASSRSGLAGERSYNEQFF
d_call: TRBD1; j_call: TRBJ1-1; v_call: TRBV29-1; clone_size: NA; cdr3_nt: TGCAGCGGCCACAGGGGCGGCACTGAAGCTTTCTTT; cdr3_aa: CSGHRGGTEAFF
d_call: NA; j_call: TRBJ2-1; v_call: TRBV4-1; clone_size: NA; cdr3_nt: TGCGCCAGCAGCCAAGCCGGCAGGACCTACAATGAGCAGTTCTTC; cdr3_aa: CASSQAGRTYNEQFF
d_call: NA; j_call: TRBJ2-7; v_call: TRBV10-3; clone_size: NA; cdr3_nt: TGTGCCATCAGTGCGCCAGGGGACGGCGAGCAGTACTTC; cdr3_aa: CAISAPGDGEQYF
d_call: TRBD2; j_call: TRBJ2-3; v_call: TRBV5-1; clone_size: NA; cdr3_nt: TGCGCCAGCAAATTTATAGCGGGAGGGCCGACAGATACGCAGTATTTT; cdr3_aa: CASKFIAGGPTDTQYF
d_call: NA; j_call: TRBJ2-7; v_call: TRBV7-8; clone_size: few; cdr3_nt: TGTGCCAGCAGCTTAGCCAGGTTCTACGAGCAGTACTTC; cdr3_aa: CASSLARFYEQYF
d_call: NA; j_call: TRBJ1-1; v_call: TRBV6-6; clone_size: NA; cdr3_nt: TGTGCCAGCAGTTACAGGGCAAGGGGATCGAACACTGAAGCTTTCTTT; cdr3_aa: CASSYRARGSNTEAFF
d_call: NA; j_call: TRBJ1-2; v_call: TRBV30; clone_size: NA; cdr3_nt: TGTGCCTTTGGTTCTGGGGGGAACTATGGCTACACCTTC; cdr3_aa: CAFGSGGNYGYTF
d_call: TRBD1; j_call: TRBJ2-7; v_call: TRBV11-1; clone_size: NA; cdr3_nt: TGTGCCAGCAGGTTAGGGACCGGGACAGGGATTCGCGAGCAGTACTTC; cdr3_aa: CASRLGTGTGIREQYF
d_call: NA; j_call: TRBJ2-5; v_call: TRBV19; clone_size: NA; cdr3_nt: TGTGCCAGTAGTATAGTGTCGGAGAGGGAGACCCAGTACTTC; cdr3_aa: CASSIVSERETQYF
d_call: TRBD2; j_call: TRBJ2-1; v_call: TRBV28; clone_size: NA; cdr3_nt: TGTGCCAGCAGTCCGAACCCGGGACTAGCGGGAGGACGCAATGAGCAGTTCTTC; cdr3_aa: CASSPNPGLAGGRNEQFF
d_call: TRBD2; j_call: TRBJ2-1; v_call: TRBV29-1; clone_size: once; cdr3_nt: TGCAGCGTTGCGAGACAGGGGGCGACTAGCGGGGGCTCCTACAATGAGCAGTTCTTC; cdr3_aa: CSVARQGATSGGSYNEQFF
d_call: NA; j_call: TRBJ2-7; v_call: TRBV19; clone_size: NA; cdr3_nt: TGTGCCAGTAGTATAGATCCCTCACCCAGCCCCTACGAGCAGTACTTC; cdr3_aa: CASSIDPSPSPYEQYF
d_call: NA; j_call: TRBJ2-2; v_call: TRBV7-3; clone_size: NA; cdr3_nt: TGTGCCAGCAGCTTAAATCCTCGGGGCACCGGGGAGCTGTTTTTT; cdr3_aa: CASSLNPRGTGELFF
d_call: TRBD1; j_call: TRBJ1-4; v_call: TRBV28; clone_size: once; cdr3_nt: TGTGCCAGCTACGGGACAGTTAATGAAAAACTGTTTTTT; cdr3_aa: CASYGTVNEKLFF
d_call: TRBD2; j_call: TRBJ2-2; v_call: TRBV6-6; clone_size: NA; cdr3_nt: TGTGCCAGCAGACCGGGACTAGCAGTCGGGGAGCTGTTTTTT; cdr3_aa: CASRPGLAVGELFF
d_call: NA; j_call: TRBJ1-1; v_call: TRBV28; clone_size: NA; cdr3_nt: TGTGCCAGCAGTTTTAGTCAGGGGTTGAACACTGAAGCTTTCTTT; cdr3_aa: CASSFSQGLNTEAFF
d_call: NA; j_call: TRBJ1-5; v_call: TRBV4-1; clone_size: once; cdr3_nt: TGCGCCAGCAGCCAAGATCGGGGAGACCATAGCAATCAGCCCCAGCATTTT; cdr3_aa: CASSQDRGDHSNQPQHF
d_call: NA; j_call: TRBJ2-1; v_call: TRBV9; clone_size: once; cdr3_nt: TGTGCCAGCAGCGTAGGAATAGGGGTGGAGCCTGGGTTCTACAATGAGCAGTTCTTC; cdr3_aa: CASSVGIGVEPGFYNEQFF
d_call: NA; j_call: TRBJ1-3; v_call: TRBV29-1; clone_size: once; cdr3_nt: TGCAGCGTTTCAGACCCAAACTCTGGAAACACCATATATTTT; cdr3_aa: CSVSDPNSGNTIYF
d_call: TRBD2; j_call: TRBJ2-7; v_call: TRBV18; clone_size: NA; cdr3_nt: TGTGCCAGCTCTCCAGGACTAGCGGGAGACCCCTACGAGCAGTACTTC; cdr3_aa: CASSPGLAGDPYEQYF
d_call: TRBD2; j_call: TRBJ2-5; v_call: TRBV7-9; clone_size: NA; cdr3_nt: TGTGCCAGCAGCTTAACACTAGCGGGAGGGACCCAGTACTTC; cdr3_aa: CASSLTLAGGTQYF
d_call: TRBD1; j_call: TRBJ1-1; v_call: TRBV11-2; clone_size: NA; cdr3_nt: TGTGCCAGCAGCTTAGTAGCAGGGGGCGGAGGCACTGAAGCTTTCTTT; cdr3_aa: CASSLVAGGGGTEAFF
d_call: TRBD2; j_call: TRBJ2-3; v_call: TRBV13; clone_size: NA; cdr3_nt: TGTGCCAGCAGCCCGCCTAGCGGGAGCACAGATACGCAGTATTTT; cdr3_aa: CASSPPSGSTDTQYF
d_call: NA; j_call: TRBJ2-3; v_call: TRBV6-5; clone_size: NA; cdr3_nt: TGTGCCAGCAGTGGACAGAGAAGCACAGATACGCAGTATTTT; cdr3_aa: CASSGQRSTDTQYF
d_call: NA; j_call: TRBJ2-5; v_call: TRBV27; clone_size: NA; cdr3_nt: TGTGCCAGCAGCCTTCGCATCTTTTTGCGAGAGACCCAGTACTTC; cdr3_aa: CASSLRIFLRETQYF
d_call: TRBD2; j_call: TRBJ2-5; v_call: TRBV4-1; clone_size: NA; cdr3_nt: TGCGCCAGCAGCCAAGCGGTGTCTAGCGGACCCGAAGAGACCCAGTACTTC; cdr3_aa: CASSQAVSSGPEETQYF
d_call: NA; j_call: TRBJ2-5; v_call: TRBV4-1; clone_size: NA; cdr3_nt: TGCGCCAGCAGTAATAATCCGGCCCCGGGGACGGAGACCCAGTACTTC; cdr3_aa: CASSNNPAPGTETQYF
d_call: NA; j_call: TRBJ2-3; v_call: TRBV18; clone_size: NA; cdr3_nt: TGTGCCAGCTCACCCTCTCTCTTGCGGGCGGGGACAGATACGCAGTATTTT; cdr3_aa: CASSPSLLRAGTDTQYF
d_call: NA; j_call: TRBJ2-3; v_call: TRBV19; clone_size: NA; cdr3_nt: TGTGCCAGTAAAAGGATGGGGTCATGGGATACGCAGTATTTT; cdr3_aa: CASKRMGSWDTQYF
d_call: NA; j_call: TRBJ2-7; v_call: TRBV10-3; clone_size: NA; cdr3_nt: TGTGCCATCAATGGTCAGGGATTAGAGGAGCAGTACTTC; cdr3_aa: CAINGQGLEEQYF
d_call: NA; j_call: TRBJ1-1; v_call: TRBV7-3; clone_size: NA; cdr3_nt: TGTGCCAGCAGCAAAGAGCCTAGGACTGAAGCTTTCTTT; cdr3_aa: CASSKEPRTEAFF
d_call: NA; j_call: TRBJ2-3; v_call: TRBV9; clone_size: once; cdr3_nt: TGTGCCAGCAGCCCCCCAGCAGTGGCCGGTAGCACAGATACGCAGTATTTT; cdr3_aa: CASSPPAVAGSTDTQYF
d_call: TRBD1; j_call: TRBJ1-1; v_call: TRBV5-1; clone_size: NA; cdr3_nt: TGCGCCAGCAGCTCGGGGGACAGGGCGACTGAAGCTTTCTTT; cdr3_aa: CASSSGDRATEAFF
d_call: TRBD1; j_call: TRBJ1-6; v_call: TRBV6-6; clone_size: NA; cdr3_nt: TGTGCCGCAGCCAGGGGGGACAAGAATAATTCACCCCTCCACTTT; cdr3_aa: CAAARGDKNNSPLHF
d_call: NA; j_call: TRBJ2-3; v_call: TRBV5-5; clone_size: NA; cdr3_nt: TGTGCCAGCAGCTTGTGGAGTGGGGATACGCAGTATTTT; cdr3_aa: CASSLWSGDTQYF
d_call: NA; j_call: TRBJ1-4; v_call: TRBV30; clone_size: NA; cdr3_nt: TGTGCCTTGCAGGGGGAAAAACTGTTTTTT; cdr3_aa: CALQGEKLFF
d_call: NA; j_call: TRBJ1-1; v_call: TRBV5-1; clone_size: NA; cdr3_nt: TGCGCCAGCAGCTTGGCCAAGGGGGAGGCCACTGAAGCTTTCTTT; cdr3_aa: CASSLAKGEATEAFF
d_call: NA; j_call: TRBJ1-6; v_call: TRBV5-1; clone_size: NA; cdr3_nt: TGCGCCAGCAGGGGGGGCAGCTCGGATTCACCCCTCCACTTT; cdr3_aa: CASRGGSSDSPLHF
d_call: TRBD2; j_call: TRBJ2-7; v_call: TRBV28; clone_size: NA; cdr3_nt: TGTGCCAGCAGTAGGCTAGGGGCGGGAGGTGACTCCTACGAGCAGTACTTC; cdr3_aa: CASSRLGAGGDSYEQYF
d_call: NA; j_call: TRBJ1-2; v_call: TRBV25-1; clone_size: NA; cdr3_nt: TGTGCCAGCAGTGAATTCGGAGTGAGCCTGACCTTC; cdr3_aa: CASSEFGVSLTF
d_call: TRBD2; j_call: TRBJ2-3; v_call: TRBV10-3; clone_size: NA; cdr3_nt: TGTGCCATCGGCGGGAGCCGGGACACAGATACGCAGTATTTT; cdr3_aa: CAIGGSRDTDTQYF